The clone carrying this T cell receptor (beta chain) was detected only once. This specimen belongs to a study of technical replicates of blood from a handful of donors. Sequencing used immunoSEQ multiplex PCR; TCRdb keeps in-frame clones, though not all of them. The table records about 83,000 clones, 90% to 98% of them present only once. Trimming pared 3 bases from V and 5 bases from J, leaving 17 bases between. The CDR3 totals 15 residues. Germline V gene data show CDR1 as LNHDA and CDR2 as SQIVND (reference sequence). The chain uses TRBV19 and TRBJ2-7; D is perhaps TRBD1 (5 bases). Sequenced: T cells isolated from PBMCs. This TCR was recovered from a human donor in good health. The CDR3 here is CASSIIGALTHEQYF. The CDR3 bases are TGTGCCAGTAGTATTATAGGGGCCCTTACCCACGAGCAGTACTTC.